What follows is one TCR beta chain and its context. This clone was seen only once. Its target antigen remains unknown. No base quality values were provided; no much bigger clone lies one nucleotide off. Deletion took 2 bases off V and 4 bases off J, with a span of 16 bases between the germline ends. The CDR3 starts with the cysteine, ends with the phenylalanine, and has 17 residues. Of all the DNA, just the CDR3 is kept, 51 bases in frame from base 1. Looking up the germline V gene yields CDR1 SGHDT and CDR2 YYEEEE. The data stem from a study of blood T cell repertoires in COVID-19 (dated by TCRdb to 2019 to 2021). For context, the study as a whole: Samples from collaborators originated in the United States, Italy and Spain and spanned both the acute and convalescent phases of COVID-19. The samples were drawn from the first 160 participants of the ongoing ImmuneRACE study and from 1,200 or so subjects provided by 6 global collaborators. The material from the prospective study consisted of cDNA or gDNA derived from T cells, B-cell-depleted T cells, or PBMCs. Where HLA class I and class II types were available, the types were taken from metadata supplied by the sample provider, not from assay-based typing. Nearly every sample came with metadata listing a de-identified subject ID, COVID-19 status, age in years and sex. The repertoires were released in a freely available public database intended as a resource for research on the immune response to SARS-CoV-2. The dataset comprised deeply sampled blood TCRbeta repertoires from subjects exposed to, actively infected with, or recovered from COVID-19. The paper's findings and limits, for the study overall: Clinical and demographic metadata were provided uncurated, with the amount varying by source and participant.

Whole blood was collected in K2EDTA tubes by collaborating institutions according to the institutions' own protocols. Collaborator samples were shipped for TCRbeta analysis as frozen whole blood, isolated PBMCs, or DNA extracted from either sample type. TCRbeta CDR3 regions were amplified from genomic DNA using the immunoSEQ Assay, a bias-controlled multiplex PCR. In the authors' own workflow: The number of nucleated cells in each sample was estimated from the amplification of reference gene primers within the assay. Sequence reads were collapsed and filtered to measure the absolute abundance of every unique TCRbeta CDR3 rearrangement. For each sample, productive Simpson clonality was calculated as the square root of Simpson's diversity index over productive rearrangements. TCRdb re-hosts the immuneACCESS table, in-frame sequences only. Its copies lack some clones; in the studies checked, an unresolved V gene accounts for under half of them, and the cause for the rest is not known. V and J calls and clone size follow that table, whereas D and trimming were derived from the DNA. The sample yields some 120,000 clones; 90% were counted once. The leading ten clones occupy approximately 1.9% of the sample.

The chain was built from TRBV5-6 and TRBJ1-6; too little of a D gene remains to name it. Material: peripheral blood. The clonotype comes from a human donor with active COVID-19. The donor label of this sample is uncertain. At the DNA level, the sequence is TGTGCCAGCAGCTTAGCGTCGTGGAGTCGGTATAATTCACCCCTCCACTTT. This is translated as CASSLASWSRYNSPLHF.